The present T cell receptor (beta chain) was sequenced within a study of type 1 regulatory T cells. Across the whole study: T-allo10 is an in vitro-generated, Tr1-enriched CD4 T cell product specific for alloantigen.

The CDR3 totals 12 residues. Looked up from germline, CDR1 is LGHNT and CDR2 is FRNRAP. V was shortened by 6 bases and J by 2 bases, with 7 bases between the two germline ends. Using its own MiXCR run on the reads, TCRdb lists one record per CDR3 protein. This sample carries more than 60,000 distinct CDR3 sequences, 62% of them seen once, and the ten largest clones take 1.5% to 2%. This clonotype has just a few counts. Its antigen is not identified. This chain links TRBV12-5 with TRBJ1-2; D is possibly TRBD1 (5 bases). The source is a human donor in good health. Source material: cultured non-Tr1 T cells, either the whole culture or a sorted T cell fraction (not recorded which). In DNA, the CDR3 is TGTGCTAGTGGGACAGCGAACTATGGCTACACCTTC. Its protein product is CASGTANYGYTF.